These 22 T cell receptor beta chains were all obtained from the same sample, sequenced in a study of monozygotic twins with inflammatory bowel disease. TCRdb re-analyzed the 5' RACE reads; it lists each CDR3 protein once, without DNA. Recorded for this sample: approximately 100,000 distinct CDR3 sequences. Sequenced input: blood. The receptors come from a human donor with ulcerative colitis or Crohn's disease, or a healthy co-twin of an affected twin (not recorded which).

The chain recombines TRBV6-6 with TRBJ2-7; TCRdb lists TRBD2, though no DNA is available to test this call. The CDR3 extends over 14 amino acids. The V gene's germline CDR1 is MNHNY and CDR2 SVGAGI (reference sequence). CDR3 amino acids: CASSSMVGLDEQYF.

V gene TRBV30 combines with J gene TRBJ1-1. CDR1 is GTSNPN and CDR2 is SVGIG in the germline V gene (reference sequence). The CDR3 loop spans 15 amino acids. Here the CDR3 reads CAWSVRANLRTEAFF.

The V and J genes are TRBV4-3 and TRBJ2-3; TCRdb outputs TRBD2, but without DNA this stays unchecked. Germline lookup yields CDR1 LGHNA and CDR2 YSLEER. There are 18 residues in the CDR3. The CDR3 reads CASSPGTSGRASTDTQYF.

The chain has TRBV18 and TRBJ2-1; lacking DNA, the TRBD1 call made by TCRdb goes unchecked. The CDR3 extends over 14 amino acids. The V gene's germline CDR1 is KGHSH and CDR2 LQKENI. CDR3 residues: CASSPGQGFNEQFF.

Here the CDR3 reads CASSLEGTFLNEQFF. This chain links TRBV5-4 with TRBJ2-1; lacking DNA, the TRBD1 call made by TCRdb goes unchecked. The germline V gene encodes CDR1 SGHNT and CDR2 YYREEE (reference sequence). The CDR3 loop spans 15 amino acids.

The chain has TRBV28 and TRBJ2-7; TCRdb's D call, TRBD2, is unchecked because there is no DNA. CDR3 length: 14 residues. The germline V gene encodes CDR1 MDHEN and CDR2 SYDVKM. The CDR3 spells CASRPGFPPYEQYF.

The chain links TRBV20-1 to TRBJ2-2; the D gene TCRdb calls, TRBD1, cannot be checked with no DNA. Germline V gives CDR1 DFQATT, CDR2 SNEGSKA (reference sequence). The CDR3 is 14 residues long. CDR3 in amino acids: CSAMGQGGTGELFF.

This chain links TRBV10-3 with TRBJ2-7; TCRdb picks TRBD1, but there is no DNA to check that call. The germline gives CDR1 ENHRY, CDR2 SYGVKD. The CDR3 contains 13 residues. CDR3 sequence reads: CAISAAARNEQYF.

The V call is TRBV15, the J call TRBJ1-1. CDR3 size: 12 residues. In germline, CDR1 is LNHNV, CDR2 YYDKDF (reference sequence). CDR3 residues: CATSKWNTEAFF.

The chain joins TRBV20-1 to TRBJ1-2; no DNA is available, so the TRBD1 call from TCRdb remains unchecked. The CDR3 length is 15 residues. Germline V gene sequence: CDR1 DFQATT, CDR2 SNEGSKA (reference sequence). The CDR3 sequence is CSARGGVRMNYGYTF.

J is TRBJ2-3 and V is TRBV7-2; the D call of TRBD1 rests on TCRdb alone, since no DNA is present to check it. Germline V CDR1 and CDR2: SGHTA, FQGNSA. The CDR3 has 16 amino acids. CDR3 amino acids: CASSRDGTPNADTQYF. The complete variable domain, with remaining parts taken from reference TRBV7-2 and TRBJ2-3, reads GAGVSQSPSNKVTEKGKDVELRCDPISGHTALYWYRQSLGQGLEFLIYFQGNSAPDKSGLPSDRFSAERTGGSVSTLTIQRTQQEDSAVYLCASSRDGTPNADTQYFGPGTRLTVL.

The chain couples TRBV20-1 to TRBJ2-1. Germline-derived CDR1 and CDR2 are DFQATT and SNEGSKA (reference sequence). The CDR3 is 11 amino acids. CDR3 region: CSSVGYNEQFF.

V usage is TRBV5-1 and J usage is TRBJ2-3. This CDR3 region has 15 residues. Looked up from germline, CDR1 is SGHRS and CDR2 is YFSETQ. CDR3 sequence: CASSHPTSDRYSQYF.

The V gene is TRBV5-1, the J gene TRBJ2-3; TCRdb reports TRBD1, a call that lacks DNA to check it against. The CDR3 is 15 amino acids. Germline values: CDR1 SGHRS, CDR2 YFSETQ. The CDR3 spells CASSRSGGGSDTQYF.

The chain joins TRBV18 to TRBJ1-1. Germline assignment: CDR1 KGHSH and CDR2 LQKENI. The CDR3 spans 16 residues. The CDR3 sequence: CASSPSVYRVNTEAFF.

The V gene is TRBV7-9, the J gene TRBJ1-6; the TRBD1 assignment by TCRdb is unverifiable without DNA. The CDR3 extends over 15 amino acids. Germline V gene lookup returns CDR1 SEHNR and CDR2 FQNEAQ (reference sequence). The CDR3: CASSSKVGAFSPLHF. Based on the CDR3 plus reference TRBV7-9 and TRBJ1-6, the full variable domain is DTGVSQNPRHKITKRGQNVTFRCDPISEHNRLYWYRQTLGQGPEFLTYFQNEAQLEKSRLLSDRFSAERPKGSFSTLEIQRTEQGDSAMYLCASSSKVGAFSPLHFGNGTRLTVT.

This chain uses TRBV3-1 with TRBJ2-7; with no DNA, the TCRdb D assignment of TRBD2 cannot be verified. Germline CDR1 reads LGHDT; CDR2 reads YNNKEL (reference sequence). The length of the CDR3 is 15 residues. The CDR3 loop is CASSQSASGSYEQYF.

The chain is built from TRBV5-6 and TRBJ2-5; with no DNA, the TCRdb D assignment of TRBD1 cannot be verified. Germline lookup yields CDR1 SGHDT and CDR2 YYEEEE. This CDR3 is built from 15 residues. CDR3 loop: CASSLPQGFGETQYF. Full variable domain (outside the CDR3, taken from reference TRBV5-6 and TRBJ2-5): DAGVTQSPTHLIKTRGQQVTLRCSPKSGHDTVSWYQQALGQGPQFIFQYYEEEERQRGNFPDRFSGHQFPNYSSELNVNALLLGDSALYLCASSLPQGFGETQYFGPGTRLLVL.

The chain couples TRBV12-3 or TRBV12-4 to TRBJ2-3; TCRdb's assignment of TRBD2 cannot be checked, as there is no DNA. CDR3 size: 15 residues. The CDR3 loop is CASSTGGAISDTQYF.

The chain joins TRBV18 to TRBJ2-3; TCRdb's assignment of TRBD2 cannot be checked, as there is no DNA. The CDR3 length is 11 residues. Germline V gene lookup returns CDR1 KGHSH and CDR2 LQKENI. CDR3 sequence reads: CASSGGLKLRF.

This chain joins TRBV18 and TRBJ2-7; no DNA is available, so the TRBD1 call from TCRdb remains unchecked. Germline V gives CDR1 KGHSH, CDR2 LQKENI. The CDR3 sequence is 13 residues long. The CDR3 protein is CASSSGTGTEQYF.

The chain is built from TRBV7-2 and TRBJ1-2. Germline CDR1 is SGHTA and CDR2 is FQGNSA. The CDR3 runs to 16 residues. The CDR3 protein is CASSLAPPSTNYGYTF.